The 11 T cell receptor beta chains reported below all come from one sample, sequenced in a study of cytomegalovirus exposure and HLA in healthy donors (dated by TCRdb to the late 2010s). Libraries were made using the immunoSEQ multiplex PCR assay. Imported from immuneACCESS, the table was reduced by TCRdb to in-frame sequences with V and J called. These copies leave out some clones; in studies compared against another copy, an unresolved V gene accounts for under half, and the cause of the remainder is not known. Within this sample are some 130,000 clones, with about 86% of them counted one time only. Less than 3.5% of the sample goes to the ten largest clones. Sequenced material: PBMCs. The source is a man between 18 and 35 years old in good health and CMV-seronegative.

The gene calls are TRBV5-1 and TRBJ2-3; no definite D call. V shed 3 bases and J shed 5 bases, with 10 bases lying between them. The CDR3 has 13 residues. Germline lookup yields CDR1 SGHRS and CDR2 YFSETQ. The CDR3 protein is CASSSPAEDTQYF. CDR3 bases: TGCGCCAGCAGCTCCCCGGCGGAAGATACGCAGTATTTT.

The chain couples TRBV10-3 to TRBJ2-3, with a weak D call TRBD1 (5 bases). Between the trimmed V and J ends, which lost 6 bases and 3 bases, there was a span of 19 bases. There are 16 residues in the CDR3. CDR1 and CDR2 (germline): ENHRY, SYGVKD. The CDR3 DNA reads TGTGCCATCAGCGCCCGGGCAGGGCAGAAGACAGATACGCAGTATTTT. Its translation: CAISARAGQKTDTQYF.

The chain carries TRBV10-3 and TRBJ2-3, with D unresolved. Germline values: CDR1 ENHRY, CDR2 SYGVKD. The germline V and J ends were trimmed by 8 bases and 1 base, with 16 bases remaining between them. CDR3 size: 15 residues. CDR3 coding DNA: TGTGCCATCGGAGAATTTCCGAGTGGCACAGATACGCAGTATTTT. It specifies CAIGEFPSGTDTQYF.

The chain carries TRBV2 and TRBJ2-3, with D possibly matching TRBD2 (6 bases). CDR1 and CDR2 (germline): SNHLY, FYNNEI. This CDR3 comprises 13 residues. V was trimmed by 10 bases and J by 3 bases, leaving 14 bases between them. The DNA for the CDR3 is TGTGCCATTACCGGGGAGGCGACAGATACGCAGTATTTT. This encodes CAITGEATDTQYF.

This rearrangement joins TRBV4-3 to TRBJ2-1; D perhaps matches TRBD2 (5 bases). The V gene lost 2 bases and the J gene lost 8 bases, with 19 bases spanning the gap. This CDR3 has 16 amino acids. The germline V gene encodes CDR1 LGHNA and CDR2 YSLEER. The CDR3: CASSQPLTEGLDEQFF. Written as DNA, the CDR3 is TGCGCCAGCAGCCAACCGCTTACCGAGGGCCTCGATGAGCAGTTCTTC.

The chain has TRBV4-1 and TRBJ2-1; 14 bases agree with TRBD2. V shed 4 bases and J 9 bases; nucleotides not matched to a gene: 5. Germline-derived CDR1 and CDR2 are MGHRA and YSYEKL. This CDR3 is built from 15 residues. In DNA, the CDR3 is TGCGCCAGCAGCCGAGGACTAGCGGGAGGATCTGAGCAGTTCTTC. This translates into CASSRGLAGGSEQFF.

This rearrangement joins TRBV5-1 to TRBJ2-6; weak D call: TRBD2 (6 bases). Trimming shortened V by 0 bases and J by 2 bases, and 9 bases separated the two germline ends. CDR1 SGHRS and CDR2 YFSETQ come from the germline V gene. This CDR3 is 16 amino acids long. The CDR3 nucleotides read TGCGCCAGCAGCTTGGTGGAGGGAACTGGGGCCAACGTCCTGACTTTC. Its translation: CASSLVEGTGANVLTF.

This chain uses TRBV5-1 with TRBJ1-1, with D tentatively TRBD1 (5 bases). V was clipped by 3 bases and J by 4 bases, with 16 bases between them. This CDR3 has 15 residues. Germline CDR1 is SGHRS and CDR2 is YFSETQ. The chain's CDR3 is CASSSLGGLVTEAFF. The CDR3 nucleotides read TGCGCCAGCAGCTCCCTGGGGGGTTTGGTCACTGAAGCTTTCTTT.

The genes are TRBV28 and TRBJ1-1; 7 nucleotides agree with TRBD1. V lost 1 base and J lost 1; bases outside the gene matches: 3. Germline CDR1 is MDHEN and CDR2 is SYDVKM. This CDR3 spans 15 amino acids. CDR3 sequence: CASSLFQGENTEAFF. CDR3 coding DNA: TGTGCCAGCAGTTTATTCCAGGGGGAGAACACTGAAGCTTTCTTT.

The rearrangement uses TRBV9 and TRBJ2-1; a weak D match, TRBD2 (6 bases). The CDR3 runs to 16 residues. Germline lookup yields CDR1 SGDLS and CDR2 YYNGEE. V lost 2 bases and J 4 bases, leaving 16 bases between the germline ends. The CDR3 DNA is TGTGCCAGCAGCGTCCCTCCCCGCGGGGAGTACAATGAGCAGTTCTTC. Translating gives CASSVPPRGEYNEQFF. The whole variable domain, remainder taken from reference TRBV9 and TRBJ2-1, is DSGVTQTPKHLITATGQRVTLRCSPRSGDLSVYWYQQSLDQGLQFLIQYYNGEERAKGNILERFSAQQFPDLHSELNLSSLELGDSALYFCASSVPPRGEYNEQFFGPGTRLTVL.

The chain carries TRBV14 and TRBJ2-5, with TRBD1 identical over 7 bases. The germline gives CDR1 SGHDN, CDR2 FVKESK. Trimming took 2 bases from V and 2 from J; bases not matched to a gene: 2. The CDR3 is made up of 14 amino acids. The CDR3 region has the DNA TGTGCCAGCAGCCAATGGGGACAGCAAGAGACCCAGTACTTC. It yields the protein CASSQWGQQETQYF.